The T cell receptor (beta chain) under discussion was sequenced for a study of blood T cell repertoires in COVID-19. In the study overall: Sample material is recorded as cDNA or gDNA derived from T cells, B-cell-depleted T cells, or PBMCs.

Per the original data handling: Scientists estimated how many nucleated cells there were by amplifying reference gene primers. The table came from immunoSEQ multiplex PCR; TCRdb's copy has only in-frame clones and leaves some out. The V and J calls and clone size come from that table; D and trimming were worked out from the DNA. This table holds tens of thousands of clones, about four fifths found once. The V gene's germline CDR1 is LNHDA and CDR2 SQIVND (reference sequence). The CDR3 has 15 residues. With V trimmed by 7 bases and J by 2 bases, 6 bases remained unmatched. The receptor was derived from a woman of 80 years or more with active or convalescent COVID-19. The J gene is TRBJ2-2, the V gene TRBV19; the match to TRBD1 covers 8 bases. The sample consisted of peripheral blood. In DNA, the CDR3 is TGTGCCAGTAAGGCCGGACAGGGAAACACCGGGGAGCTGTTTTTT. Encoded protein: CASKAGQGNTGELFF. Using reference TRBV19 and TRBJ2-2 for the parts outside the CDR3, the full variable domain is DGGITQSPKYLFRKEGQNVTLSCEQNLNHDAMYWYRQDPGQGLRLIYYSQIVNDFQKGDIAEGYSVSREKKESFPLTVTSAQKNPTAFYLCASKAGQGNTGELFFGEGSRLTVL.